This T cell receptor beta chain was captured in a study of regulatory T cells in long-lasting Graves disease. Background on the study: Over-5-year antithyroid drug use with positive TSH receptor antibodies defined persistent Graves' disease in the study. Findings of the study overall: Persistent disease was associated with favored TRBV28 usage and with favored use of TRBJ1-2 and TRBJ2-5.

Worth noting for this clonotype: Its target is unknown.

The sample's time point: persistent/refractory GD, antithyroid drugs over 5 years with positive TRAb. TCR sequences were obtained from RNA taken from PBMCs. A peripheral blood sample, around 8.5 milliliters in volume, was drawn into EDTA tubes. Combining iRepertoire HTBI primers with Arm-PCR of CDR3 regions, the authors built TCR beta libraries. One entry per CDR3 protein results from TCRdb running MiXCR on the multiplex PCR reads. The sample has roughly 490,000 distinct CDR3 sequences, approximately 23% seen once; the top ten hold roughly 13%. Germline CDR1 reads MNHNS; CDR2 reads SASEGT. Trimming at V came to 6 bases and at J to 8 bases, leaving 10 bases not matched to a gene. This CDR3 has 15 amino acids.

The sequence came from a female donor with Graves disease. This chain links TRBV6-1 with TRBJ2-2; TRBD2 matches 9 bases. This sample comprised peripheral blood mononuclear cells (PBMCs), obtained when the disease was refractory, from a patient treated with antithyroid drugs. As DNA, the CDR3 is TGTGCCAGCAGCGAGCGGGGGGCCAGCAAGGGGGAGCTGTTTTTT. It specifies CASSERGASKGELFF.